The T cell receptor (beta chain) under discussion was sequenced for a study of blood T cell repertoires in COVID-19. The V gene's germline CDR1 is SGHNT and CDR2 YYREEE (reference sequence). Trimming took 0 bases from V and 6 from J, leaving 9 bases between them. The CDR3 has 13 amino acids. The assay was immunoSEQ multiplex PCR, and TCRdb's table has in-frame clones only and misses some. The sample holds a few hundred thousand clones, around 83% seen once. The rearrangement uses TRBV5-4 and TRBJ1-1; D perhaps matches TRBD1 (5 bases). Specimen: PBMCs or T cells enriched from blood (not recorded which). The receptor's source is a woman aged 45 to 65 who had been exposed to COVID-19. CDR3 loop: CASSLVGRAEAFF. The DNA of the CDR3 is TGTGCCAGCAGCTTGGTGGGCAGGGCTGAAGCTTTCTTT.